The 20 T cell receptor beta chains given below trace back to one sample, sequenced in a study of metastatic and nonmetastatic thyroid tumors (dated by TCRdb to about 2020). Before undergoing thyroid surgery, none of the patients had been given any kind of treatment. The library was generated by PCR. TCRdb lists the instrument as Illumina HiSeq 4000. TCRdb ran its own pipeline on the public reads, namely fastp trimming at Q25 and MiXCR clone calling, and kept in-frame beta chains. The sample data list 9,500 to 12,000 clones, and around 25% of these were observed just once. 20% to 25% of the sample is in the top ten clones. Sample: adjacent normal tissue. Source of these receptors: a male donor with papillary thyroid cancer or a benign thyroid nodule (not recorded which). Some clones in this sample may be carry-over from other donors' samples.

The chain is built from TRBV28 and TRBJ2-1, with D perhaps matching TRBD1 (6 bases). From germline, CDR1 is MDHEN and CDR2 SYDVKM. The V end lost 7 bases, the J end lost 0 bases, and 13 bases lay between the germline ends. The CDR3 spans 15 residues. The CDR3 sequence is CASTIQGPSYNEQFF. The CDR3 bases are TGTGCCAGCACGATACAGGGCCCCTCCTACAATGAGCAGTTCTTC. Full variable domain (remainder filled in from reference TRBV28 and TRBJ2-1): DVKVTQSSRYLVKRTGEKVFLECVQDMDHENMFWYRQDPGLGLRLIYFSYDVKMKEKGDIPEGYSVSREKKERFSLILESASTNQTSMYLCASTIQGPSYNEQFFGPGTRLTVL.

To note about this clone: One end of the junction varies from germline; a read error may be responsible. This chain links TRBV4-1 with TRBJ2-7; no reliable D call. The CDR3 consists of 14 residues. Germline values: CDR1 MGHRA, CDR2 YSYEKL. The CDR3 DNA sequence: TGCTCCAGCAGCCCGAATGAGCCCAACTACGAGCAGTACTTC. Protein sequence: CSSSPNEPNYEQYF.

This clone is deemed large. V gene TRBV6-1 combines with J gene TRBJ1-2, with D possibly matching TRBD1 (6 bases). The CDR3 is 12 residues long. V lost 8 bases and J lost 3, with 10 bases in between. Germline loops: CDR1 MNHNS, CDR2 SASEGT. The CDR3 DNA is TGTGCCAGCGGGGGGCCCCACTATGGCTACACCTTC. This sequence encodes CASGGPHYGYTF.

This sequence joins TRBV19 and TRBJ2-1; D uncertain. V gave up 2 bases and J gave up 7 bases, with 15 bases separating them. This CDR3 has 15 amino acids. CDR1 LNHDA and CDR2 SQIVND come from the germline V gene (reference sequence). The CDR3 sequence: CASSITIASGNEQFF. The CDR3 coding sequence is TGTGCCAGTAGTATAACGATAGCCTCTGGGAATGAGCAGTTCTTC.

Ten or more counts support this clone. The rearrangement uses TRBV7-3 and TRBJ1-2; 7 positions match TRBD1. Trimming removed 5 bases from V and 6 bases from J; junction bases left unmatched: 12. The CDR3 totals 15 residues. CDR1 SGHTA and CDR2 FQGTGA come from the germline V gene. CDR3 loop: CASSPGQTSGDGYTF. The CDR3 region has the DNA TGTGCCAGCAGCCCGGGACAGACCAGTGGTGATGGCTACACCTTC.

This clone showed up just a few times. One junction end disagrees with the germline gene, perhaps due to a read error. The chain combines TRBV27 with TRBJ2-7; D is unresolved. Germline V gene data show CDR1 as MNHEY and CDR2 as SMNVEV (reference sequence). This CDR3 region has 13 residues. This CDR3 reads CSSSLIGVDEQYF. The CDR3 DNA follows: TGTTCCAGCAGTTTAATAGGTGTCGACGAGCAGTACTTC.

The V and J genes are TRBV30 and TRBJ2-3, with TRBD1 matching over 9 bases. The germline V gene has CDR1 GTSNPN and CDR2 SVGIG (reference sequence). The ends lost 3 bases at V and 1 base at J; junction bases unmatched: 2. The CDR3 spans 14 residues. The DNA for the CDR3 is TGTGCCTGGAGGGACAGGGGCCGCACAGATACGCAGTATTTT. Amino acid sequence: CAWRDRGRTDTQYF. The entire variable domain, with the rest obtained from reference TRBV30 and TRBJ2-3, is as follows: SQTIHQWPATLVQPVGSPLSLECTVEGTSNPNLYWYRQAAGRGLQLLFYSVGIGQISSEVPQNLSASRPQDRQFILSSKKLLLSDSGFYLCAWRDRGRTDTQYFGPGTRLTVL.

The gene calls are TRBV6-1 and TRBJ2-7; D gene unclear. Trimming took 7 bases from V and 2 from J, leaving 15 bases between them. This CDR3 is 14 amino acids long. In germline, CDR1 is MNHNS, CDR2 SASEGT. In nucleotides, the CDR3 is TGTGCCAGCATCACTACGGAGCCGGCCTACGAGCAGTACTTC. Translated: CASITTEPAYEQYF.

The rearrangement uses TRBV3-1 and TRBJ1-2; D may be TRBD1 (6 bases). Germline CDR1 and CDR2: LGHDT and YNNKEL (reference sequence). V gave up 1 base and J gave up 1 base, with 13 bases separating them. The CDR3 sequence is 16 residues long. The DNA of the CDR3 is TGTGCCAGCAGCCAAGGATACAGGGCTGATAACTATGGCTACACCTTC. It yields the protein CASSQGYRADNYGYTF.

The chain joins TRBV6-6 to TRBJ1-2; unclear D gene. The CDR3 has 14 amino acids. The V gene lost 1 base and the J gene lost 4 bases, with 10 bases spanning the gap. Germline V gene sequence: CDR1 MNHNY, CDR2 SVGAGI (reference sequence). In DNA, the CDR3 is TGTGCCAGCAGTTACTTAGGAGGGTTCTATGGCTACACCTTC. Amino acids: CASSYLGGFYGYTF.

The chain is built from TRBV6-1 and TRBJ2-7; D is undetermined. The CDR3 length is 12 residues. V lost 6 bases, J lost 5 bases, and 11 bases lay in between. Per the germline V gene, CDR1 is MNHNS and CDR2 is SASEGT. The CDR3 DNA follows: TGTGCCAGCAGAGGAATAACAAACGAGCAGTACTTC. It codes for CASRGITNEQYF.

The genes are TRBV2 and TRBJ2-1, with 15 bases matching TRBD2. The CDR3 is made up of 17 amino acids. Germline lookup yields CDR1 SNHLY and CDR2 FYNNEI. Trimming cost V 8 bases and J 0 bases; bases outside gene matches: 5. DNA of the CDR3: TGTGCCAGCGGGGGACTAGCGGGGGGCACCTCCTACAATGAGCAGTTCTTC. It yields the protein CASGGLAGGTSYNEQFF.

This clone has only a few counts. The chain recombines TRBV6-1 with TRBJ2-3; no firm D call. This CDR3 is 16 amino acids long. Between the trimmed V and J ends, which lost 6 bases and 1 base, there was a span of 17 bases. CDR1 is MNHNS and CDR2 is SASEGT in the germline V gene. In DNA form, the CDR3 reads TGTGCCAGCAGCCCCGGGTTGAGCTCTGGCACAGATACGCAGTATTTT. It is translated as CASSPGLSSGTDTQYF.

This clone was seen a few times. The V call is TRBV27, the J call TRBJ1-3; 8 bases map to TRBD1. Per the germline V gene, CDR1 is MNHEY and CDR2 is SMNVEV (reference sequence). CDR3 length: 15 amino acids. Losses at the gene ends were 3 bases for V and 0 bases for J; bases not matched to a gene: 1. The chain's CDR3 is CASSFTGGSGNTIYF. The CDR3 bases are TGTGCCAGCAGTTTTACAGGGGGCTCTGGAAACACCATATATTTT.

The V gene is TRBV6-2 or TRBV6-3, the J gene TRBJ2-6; D tentatively reads TRBD1 or TRBD2 (5 bases each). From germline, CDR1 is MNHEY and CDR2 SVGEGT. The CDR3 spans 14 residues. V was shortened by 2 bases and J by 3 bases, with 5 bases between the two germline ends. In DNA, the CDR3 is TGTGCCAGCAGTTACGGGGGTGGGGCCAACGTCCTGACTTTC. This codes for CASSYGGGANVLTF.

The chain employs TRBV28 and TRBJ1-1; no firm D call. The ends were cut back, 3 bases at V and 4 bases at J, with 9 bases in the middle. Germline V gene sequence: CDR1 MDHEN, CDR2 SYDVKM. CDR3 length: 13 amino acids. CDR3 loop: CASSFSVGTEAFF. The CDR3 DNA sequence: TGTGCCAGCAGTTTTTCTGTTGGCACTGAAGCTTTCTTT.

This clone was picked up a small number of times. V usage is TRBV20-1 and J usage is TRBJ1-2; TRBD1 matches at 9 bases. J was trimmed by 8 bases and V by 4 bases; bases with no gene match: 8. Germline CDR1 reads DFQATT; CDR2 reads SNEGSKA (reference sequence). The CDR3 sequence is 13 residues long. For the CDR3, the DNA is TGCAGTGCTAAGGGGGGACAGGGAGACGGCTACACCTTC. It specifies CSAKGGQGDGYTF.

This clone was found a few times. The chain links TRBV11-3 to TRBJ2-5, with D perhaps matching TRBD1 or TRBD2 (5 bases each). The CDR3 length is 13 residues. Trimming shortened V by 4 bases and J by 7 bases, and 13 bases separated the two germline ends. Looked up from germline, CDR1 is SGHNT and CDR2 is YENEEA. CDR3 residues: CASSSGLGGTQYF. The CDR3 nucleotides read TGTGCCAGCAGCTCTGGACTTGGGGGGACCCAGTACTTC.

The chain recombines TRBV30 with TRBJ1-1; 7 positions match TRBD1. This CDR3 has 15 residues. The V segment lost 1 base and the J segment 0 bases; nucleotides outside the gene matches: 5. The germline V gene encodes CDR1 GTSNPN and CDR2 SVGIG (reference sequence). The CDR3 nucleotides are TGTGCCTGGAGTGGACAGGGACTGTTGAACACTGAAGCTTTCTTT. Translating gives CAWSGQGLLNTEAFF.

The J gene is TRBJ1-1, the V gene TRBV27; no reliable D call. This CDR3 has 14 amino acids. Germline CDR1 MNHEY, CDR2 SMNVEV (reference sequence). V was cut by 0 bases and J by 5 bases, with 10 bases left in between. The CDR3 loop is CASSLSGSGTEAFF. For the CDR3, the DNA is TGTGCCAGCAGTTTATCTGGGAGTGGGACTGAAGCTTTCTTT.